This is a list of T cell receptor beta chains from one sample in a study of shared T cell receptors in the human thymus. Generated by immunoSEQ multiplex PCR, the TCRdb table keeps only in-frame clones and is missing some. This table has hundreds of thousands of clones, approximately 89% appearing once. This sample also appeared in a second study, on human thymus T cells.

The sequencing input was thymocytes. These receptors came from a boy in the first two years of life with a congenital heart defect. CDR3s include the opening cysteine and the closing phenylalanine or tryptophan. Fields, in order: J gene, clone size, D gene, V gene, CDR3 DNA, CDR3 protein. The D gene is left open where the match is weak. For some rows the clone size is stated as once, few or many, or as a class when expanded; others skip it.

>TRBJ2-5|NA|NA|TRBV5-4
TGTGCCAGCGGACTTTTATCGGGAGCACCCCAAGAGACCCAGTACTTC
CASGLLSGAPQETQYF
>TRBJ1-1|NA|NA|TRBV11-3
TGTGCCAGCAGCTTTCAGGGGACGAACACTGAAGCTTTCTTT
CASSFQGTNTEAFF
>TRBJ1-4|NA|TRBD1|TRBV7-6
TGTGCCAGCAGCTTAGGCGGGACAGGTGACAATGAAAAACTGTTTTTT
CASSLGGTGDNEKLFF
>TRBJ2-3|NA|NA|TRBV5-1
TGCGCCAGCAGCCGGACAGAAGTCACAGATACGCAGTATTTT
CASSRTEVTDTQYF
>TRBJ1-4|NA|NA|TRBV4-1
TGCGCCAGCGGGGGCGACGGGACACCTAATGAAAAACTGTTTTTT
CASGGDGTPNEKLFF
>TRBJ2-1|NA|TRBD2|TRBV7-2
TGTGCCAGCAGCTTAGCGGGGCGGGAGGTCTACAATGAGCAGTTCTTC
CASSLAGREVYNEQFF
>TRBJ2-3|NA|NA|TRBV9
TGTGCCAGCAGCCTAAAAGAGGGGGGGAGGGATCCTACGCAGTATTTT
CASSLKEGGRDPTQYF
>TRBJ2-5|NA|NA|TRBV7-7
TGTGCTAGCAGGGGTCAGGGTGCGAAGACCCAGTACTTC
CASRGQGAKTQYF
>TRBJ2-3|NA|TRBD2|TRBV7-8
TGTGCCAGCAGCCGACGGACTAGCGGAGGCACAGATACGCAGTATTTT
CASSRRTSGGTDTQYF
>TRBJ1-1|once|NA|TRBV30
TGTGCCTGGAGTGGAGGACAGTCGAACACTGAAGCTTTCTTT
CAWSGGQSNTEAFF
>TRBJ2-7|NA|NA|TRBV4-3
TGCGCCAGCAGCCACCGGGAAGGAGGGCCCACAAAGGCCGAGCAGTACTTC
CASSHREGGPTKAEQYF